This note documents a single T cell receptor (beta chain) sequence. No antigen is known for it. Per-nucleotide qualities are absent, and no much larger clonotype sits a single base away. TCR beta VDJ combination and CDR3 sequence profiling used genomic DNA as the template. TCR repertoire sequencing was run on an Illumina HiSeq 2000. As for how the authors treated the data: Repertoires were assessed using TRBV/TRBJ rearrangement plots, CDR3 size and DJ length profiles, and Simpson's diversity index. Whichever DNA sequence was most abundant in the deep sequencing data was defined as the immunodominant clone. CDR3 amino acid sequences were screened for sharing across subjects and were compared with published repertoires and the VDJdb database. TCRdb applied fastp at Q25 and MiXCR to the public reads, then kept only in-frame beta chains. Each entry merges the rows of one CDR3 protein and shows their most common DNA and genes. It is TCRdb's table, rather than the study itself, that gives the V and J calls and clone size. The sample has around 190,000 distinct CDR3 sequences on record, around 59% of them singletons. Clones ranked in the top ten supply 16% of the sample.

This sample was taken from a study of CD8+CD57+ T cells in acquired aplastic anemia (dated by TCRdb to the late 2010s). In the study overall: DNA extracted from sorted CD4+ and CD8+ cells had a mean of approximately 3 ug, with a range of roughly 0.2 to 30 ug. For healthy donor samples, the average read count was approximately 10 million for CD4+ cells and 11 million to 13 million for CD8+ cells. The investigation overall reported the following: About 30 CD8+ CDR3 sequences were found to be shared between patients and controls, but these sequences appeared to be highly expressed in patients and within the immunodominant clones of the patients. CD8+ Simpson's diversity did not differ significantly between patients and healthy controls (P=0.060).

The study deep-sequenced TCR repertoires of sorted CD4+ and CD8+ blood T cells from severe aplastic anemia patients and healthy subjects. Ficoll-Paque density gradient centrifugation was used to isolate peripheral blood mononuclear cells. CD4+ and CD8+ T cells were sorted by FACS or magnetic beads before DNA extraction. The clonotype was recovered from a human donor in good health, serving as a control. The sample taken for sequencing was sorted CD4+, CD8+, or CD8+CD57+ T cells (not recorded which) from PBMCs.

The DNA reads as follows: TGTGCCAGCAGTGGTACTAGCGGGAGAGCCAATGAGCAGTTCTTC. It translates as CASSGTSGRANEQFF. The chain couples TRBV2 to TRBJ2-1, and TRBD2 matches 11 of the central bases. The CDR3, from cysteine to phenylalanine, totals 15 residues. The sequence is cut down to CDR3 DNA, 45 bases in frame from base 1. V is trimmed back by 4 bases and J by 6 bases, and the junction contains 5 bases that no gene match accounts for. Based on the germline V gene, the CDR1 and CDR2 sequences are SNHLY and FYNNEI.